The 3 T cell receptor beta chains below were found in one sample sequenced in a study of metastatic and nonmetastatic thyroid tumors. TCRdb reanalyzed the PCR reads with MiXCR. The sample has about 9,100 clones, less than 25% seen once. Before thyroid surgery, none of the patients had received any treatment. Sequencing was performed on adjacent normal tissue. The receptors derive from a female donor with papillary thyroid cancer or a benign thyroid nodule (not recorded which). Some clones in this sample may be carry-over from other donors' samples.

This clone was detected ten times or more. The chain has TRBV5-1 and TRBJ1-1; D may be TRBD1 (5 bases). The ends were cut back, 10 bases at V and 3 bases at J, with 10 bases in the middle. This CDR3 has 11 amino acids. Germline CDR1 reads SGHRS; CDR2 reads YFSETQ. CDR3: CAGDGYTEAFF. DNA of the CDR3: TGCGCCGGGGACGGGTACACTGAAGCTTTCTTT.

This clone was seen only a few times. The rearrangement uses TRBV6-1 and TRBJ1-1, with TRBD1 as a possible D gene (5 bases). CDR3 size: 16 residues. The germline gives CDR1 MNHNS, CDR2 SASEGT. Trimming removed 5 bases at V and 5 bases at J, with 21 bases between. The CDR3 DNA is TGTGCCAGCAGTCTCCGGGACCCCGGGTTTGATACTGAAGCTTTCTTT. Encoded protein: CASSLRDPGFDTEAFF.

Many counts were recorded for this clone. The chain couples TRBV5-1 to TRBJ2-2; D possibly corresponds to TRBD1 (6 bases). The CDR3 spans 17 residues. CDR1 and CDR2 (germline): SGHRS, YFSETQ. Trimming removed 4 bases at V and 1 base at J, with 17 bases between. Written as DNA, the CDR3 is TGCGCCAGCAGCCCCCGAATTACAGGGTTGAACACCGGGGAGCTGTTTTTT. Translated: CASSPRITGLNTGELFF.